This entry lists 3 T cell receptor beta chains sequenced from one sample in a study of CD8 T cells in Susac syndrome. Random hexamers were used to reverse transcribe the RNA input (about 0.5 to 1 ug). TCRdb redid the calling of the immunoSEQ multiplex PCR reads with MiXCR, one entry per CDR3 protein. The sample records tens of thousands of distinct CDR3 sequences, approximately 94% being singletons. Sequencing input: CD8+ T cells from PBMCs. All receptors come from a human donor in good health.

The DNA for the CDR3 is TGTGCCAGCGCTCGGTTCGGGAATAATTCACCCCTCCACTTT. This gives the protein CASARFGNNSPLHF. The chain couples TRBV11-1 to TRBJ1-6; D is unclear. The CDR3 sequence is 14 residues long. The ends were cut back, 8 bases at V and 5 bases at J, with 13 bases in the middle. Germline loops: CDR1 SGHAT, CDR2 FQDESV (reference sequence).

The chain carries TRBV24-1 and TRBJ2-4; D might be TRBD1 (6 bases). Germline loops: CDR1 KGHDR, CDR2 SFDVKD. The CDR3 is made up of 14 amino acids. V was cut by 3 bases and J by 8 bases, with 13 bases left in between. The CDR3 loop reads CATSDLGDTDIQYF. Here the CDR3 DNA reads TGTGCCACCAGTGATCTGGGGGACACGGACATTCAGTACTTC.

This rearrangement joins TRBV12-3 or TRBV12-4 to TRBJ1-5, with TRBD1 matching over 7 bases. There are 14 residues in the CDR3. The junction had 3 bases not matched to a gene; V was cut back by 0 bases and J by 7 bases. DNA for the CDR3: TGTGCCAGCAGTTTAGCATGGACAGGACAGCCCCAGCATTTT. Protein sequence: CASSLAWTGQPQHF.